A single sample gave rise to the 16 T cell receptor beta chains below, sequenced in a study of blood T cells in healthy people across ages. A second PCR, run for roughly 7 to 12 cycles, used a sample-barcoded 5' primer plus a J-beta primer mix. TCRdb called the 5' RACE reads again in MiXCR, with one record for every CDR3 protein. Of under 2,000,000 distinct CDR3 sequences in the sample, around half were seen once. Sequenced input: blood. Receptors were obtained from a middle-aged woman in good health.

This clonotype occurred a few times. The chain is built from TRBV12-3 or TRBV12-4 and TRBJ2-6, with D uncertain. CDR3 length equals 14 residues. V gave up 6 bases and J gave up 2 bases, with 8 bases separating them. CDR3 region: CASSWMTGANVLTF. CDR3 coding DNA: TGTGCCAGCAGCTGGATGACTGGGGCCAACGTCCTGACTTTC.

This chain links TRBV28 with TRBJ2-5; D perhaps matches TRBD1 (6 bases). The V end was cut by 6 bases, the J end by 5 bases, with 16 bases between. CDR3 size: 14 residues. The V gene's germline CDR1 is MDHEN and CDR2 SYDVKM. CDR3 region: CASRATGIWETQYF. The CDR3 DNA reads TGTGCCAGCAGGGCAACAGGGATTTGGGAGACCCAGTACTTC. The full variable domain, rest sourced from reference TRBV28 and TRBJ2-5, is DVKVTQSSRYLVKRTGEKVFLECVQDMDHENMFWYRQDPGLGLRLIYFSYDVKMKEKGDIPEGYSVSREKKERFSLILESASTNQTSMYLCASRATGIWETQYFGPGTRLLVL.

The rearrangement links TRBV29-1 to TRBJ1-1; D is ambiguous. Per germline, CDR1 SQVTM and CDR2 ANQGSEA. Deletions cut 7 bases from V and 4 bases from J, with 16 bases between. The CDR3 totals 13 residues. CDR3 protein: CSGSESGVTEAFF. CDR3 sequence (DNA): TGCAGCGGATCTGAATCGGGAGTCACTGAAGCTTTCTTT.

CDR3 DNA: TGCGCCAGCAGCCAAGGTGAGAGGCCTTCACCCTACAATGAGCAGTACTTC. This gives the protein CASSQGERPSPYNEQYF. The gene calls are TRBV4-1 and TRBJ2-1; the D is unclear. The J call may not be correct, given that the DNA end is closer to TRBJ2-7. The CDR3 has 17 residues. Germline assignment: CDR1 MGHRA and CDR2 YSYEKL.

The DNA of the CDR3 is TGTGCCAGTAAAACACTTGGCGGGGGGTACAATGAGCAGTTCTTC. It is translated as CASKTLGGGYNEQFF. This chain links TRBV28 with TRBJ2-1; 8 bases line up with TRBD2. V was pared by 9 bases and J by 4 bases, with 11 bases of the junction left unmatched. This CDR3 region has 15 residues. Germline CDR1 is MDHEN and CDR2 is SYDVKM.

J is TRBJ1-6 and V is TRBV27; TRBD1 matches at 7 bases. CDR1 and CDR2 (germline): MNHEY, SMNVEV (reference sequence). The CDR3 contains 16 residues. V gave up 0 bases and J gave up 3 bases; unmatched junction bases: 2. The CDR3 region has the DNA TGTGCCAGCAGTTTATCGGACAGGAGCTATAATTCACCCCTCCACTTT. Protein: CASSLSDRSYNSPLHF.

The sample holds a few counts of this clonotype. The chain uses TRBV6-5 and TRBJ1-2, with D maybe TRBD1 (5 bases). Trimming took off 5 bases at V and 4 bases at J, with 11 bases between the two ends. Germline V lookup: CDR1 MNHEY, CDR2 SVGAGI. The CDR3 consists of 13 residues. The CDR3 DNA follows: TGTGCCAGCAGTAGGACAAGTGGCTATGGCTACACCTTC. Its protein is CASSRTSGYGYTF.

V usage is TRBV5-1 and J usage is TRBJ1-2; tentative D call: TRBD1 (6 bases). Germline V CDR1 and CDR2: SGHRS, YFSETQ. The CDR3 runs 14 residues. V was cut by 4 bases and J by 8 bases, with 18 bases left in between. For the CDR3, the DNA is TGCGCCAGCAGCGCAAATACAGGGACGTACGGCTACACCTTC. It is translated as CASSANTGTYGYTF.

This chain uses TRBV20-1 with TRBJ2-7; 8 bases agree with TRBD1. This CDR3 contains 12 residues. Per the germline V gene, CDR1 is DFQATT and CDR2 is SNEGSKA (reference sequence). DNA of the CDR3: TGCAGCAAGGACAGGGAATCCTACGAGCAGTACTTC. Translated, it gives CSKDRESYEQYF.

The V call is TRBV20-1, the J call TRBJ2-5; TRBD2 matches 11 bases. The germline gives CDR1 DFQATT, CDR2 SNEGSKA (reference sequence). V trimming: 5 bases; J trimming: 2 bases; junction bases outside the gene matches: 7. The CDR3 runs 15 residues. The DNA of the CDR3 is TGCAGTGCTGCTACACTAGCGGGGGAGCAAGAGACCCAGTACTTC. This encodes CSAATLAGEQETQYF.

In this sample, this clonotype turned up many times. The V gene is TRBV6-5, the J gene TRBJ2-5; D possibly matches TRBD1 or TRBD2 (5 bases each). V lost 2 bases and J lost 6, with 13 bases in between. The germline CDR1 and CDR2 sequences are MNHEY and SVGAGI. The length of the CDR3 is 14 residues. The CDR3 region is CASSYGTHLQTQYF. The CDR3 DNA reads TGTGCCAGCAGTTACGGGACCCACCTTCAGACCCAGTACTTC.

This clonotype was counted only a few times. CDR3 DNA sequence: TGCAGTGCTAGAAAGGGGGCCCTTGGATATGGCTACACCTTC. This codes for CSARKGALGYGYTF. This chain uses TRBV20-1 with TRBJ1-2; 7 bases line up with TRBD1. Trimming removed 2 bases from V and 5 bases from J; junction bases left unmatched: 8. Germline values: CDR1 DFQATT, CDR2 SNEGSKA (reference sequence). The CDR3 totals 14 residues.

This clonotype was seen a handful of times. The chain has TRBV6-2 or TRBV6-3 and TRBJ2-1; TRBD1 is a possible D gene (5 bases). The CDR3 has 13 amino acids. CDR1 MNHEY and CDR2 SVGEGT come from the germline V gene. V lost 6 bases to trimming and J lost 7 bases, with 13 bases between them. The chain's CDR3 is CASRSPPGNEQFF. CDR3 nucleotides: TGTGCCAGCAGGAGCCCCCCAGGGAATGAGCAGTTCTTC.

The chain combines TRBV20-1 with TRBJ2-5, with D perhaps TRBD1 or TRBD2 (6 bases each). Germline CDR1 and CDR2: DFQATT and SNEGSKA (reference sequence). V was shortened by 8 bases and J by 0 bases, with 13 bases between the two germline ends. There are 13 residues in the CDR3. The CDR3 sequence: CSQRGGYQETQYF. The CDR3, as DNA: TGCAGTCAAAGAGGGGGGTACCAAGAGACCCAGTACTTC.

The V call is TRBV4-3, the J call TRBJ1-2; no reliable D call. This CDR3 is 14 amino acids long. Germline-derived CDR1 and CDR2 are LGHNA and YSLEER. V was clipped by 9 bases and J by 0 bases, with 14 bases between them. The CDR3 DNA follows: TGCGCCAGTAACGTGAATTTAGCTAACTATGGCTACACCTTC. The encoded protein is CASNVNLANYGYTF.

The genes are TRBV27 and TRBJ2-7; weak D call: TRBD1 (6 bases). V was cut by 3 bases and J by 0 bases, with 15 bases left in between. CDR3 length equals 16 residues. Germline V lookup: CDR1 MNHEY, CDR2 SMNVEV (reference sequence). CDR3 DNA sequence: TGTGCCAGCAGTTTGAGGCCGGACAGCAGCTCCTACGAGCAGTACTTC. Translating gives CASSLRPDSSSYEQYF.